One sample yielded the 19 T cell receptor beta chains listed below, sequenced in a study of T cell clonality in common variable immunodeficiency. TCRdb's copy holds only in-frame clones and misses some; the assay was immunoSEQ multiplex PCR. The profile covers tens of thousands of clones, none occurring a single time. The sample consisted of peripheral blood mononuclear cells. The receptors originated from a person aged 18 to 75 in good health.

This clone was observed at least ten times. Sequencing ends 3 residues short of the CDR3 end; the germline J gene provides the rest. V and J are TRBV15 and TRBJ2-7; 12 nucleotides match TRBD1. The CDR3 contains 18 residues. CDR1 is LNHNV, CDR2 YYDKDF, per germline (reference sequence). Trimming removed 0 bases from V and 2 bases from J; junction bases left unmatched: 8. The part of the CDR3 DNA that was read is TGTGCCACCAGCAGAGACCGGGACAGGGGGCGAATTACCTACGAG. Amino acids: CATSRDRDRGRITYE. The complete CDR3 protein is CATSRDRDRGRITYEQYF.

There are many counts of this clone. The sequence runs out 3 residues before the end of the CDR3; the remainder is reconstructed from the germline J gene. The V and J genes are TRBV2 and TRBJ2-3; TRBD1 matches at 10 bases. Germline CDR1 reads SNHLY; CDR2 reads FYNNEI. V lost 5 bases, J lost 8 bases, and 10 bases stayed unmatched. This CDR3 spans 15 amino acids. The CDR3 DNA, read in part, is TGTGCCAGCAGTCCCGGGACAGGGGTTCTAGTTACG. Protein sequence: CASSPGTGVLVT. The entire CDR3 protein is CASSPGTGVLVTQYF. Using reference TRBV2 and TRBJ2-3 for the parts outside the CDR3, the full variable domain is EPEVTQTPSHQVTQMGQEVILRCVPISNHLYFYWYRQILGQKVEFLVSFYNNEISEKSEIFDDQFSVERPDGSNFTLKIRSTKLEDSAMYFCASSPGTGVLVTQYFGPGTRLTVL.

This clone was observed at least ten times. The read gets to within 3 residues of the CDR3 end, and the germline J gene fills in the rest. This rearrangement joins TRBV19 to TRBJ2-2; possibly TRBD1 for D (5 bases). Per germline, CDR1 LNHDA and CDR2 SQIVND (reference sequence). Trimming left V 5 bases short and J 1 base short, with 11 bases between. This CDR3 has 15 amino acids. CDR3 in amino acids: CASSSPRENTGELFF. The CDR3 DNA, read in part, is TGTGCCAGTAGTTCTCCCAGGGAGAACACCGGGGAG.

This clone came up a few times. The CDR3 is cut off 3 residues early in the read; its end comes from the germline J gene. The rearrangement joins TRBV5-1 to TRBJ2-7; the match to TRBD1 covers 8 bases. The CDR3 is made up of 15 amino acids. Germline V gene sequence: CDR1 SGHRS, CDR2 YFSETQ. The J segment lost 0 bases and the V segment lost 0 bases, leaving 2 bases of the junction unmatched. CDR3 DNA, as far as it was read: TGCGCCAGCAGCTTGGGGACAGGGCCCTCCTACGAG. It translates to CASSLGTGPSYE. The whole CDR3 is CASSLGTGPSYEQYF.

As concerns this clone: The read stops 3 residues short of the end of the CDR3; the missing end is completed from the germline J gene. The chain recombines TRBV20-1 with TRBJ2-3; 7 bases match TRBD2. Germline V lookup: CDR1 DFQATT, CDR2 SNEGSKA (reference sequence). CDR3 length: 14 amino acids. CDR3 in amino acids: CSARGGSSNQPQYF. The CDR3 DNA, read in part, is TGCAGTGCTAGAGGCGGGAGTAGCAATCAGCCG.

This clone has more than one count but fewer than ten. The read stops 3 residues short of the end of the CDR3; the missing end is completed from the germline J gene. The chain is built from TRBV20-1 and TRBJ2-3; 12 bases are a match to TRBD2. Unmatched junction bases numbered 7, after V lost 1 base and J lost 8 bases. This CDR3 contains 15 residues. Germline assignment: CDR1 DFQATT and CDR2 SNEGSKA (reference sequence). The sequenced CDR3 bases are TGCAGTGCTAGAGGGAGCGGGACTAGCGGGTTTACG. It is translated as CSARGSGTSGFT. The CDR3 reads in full as CSARGSGTSGFTQYF.

This clone was seen repeatedly, ten times or more. The CDR3 bases that were read are TGTGCCAGCTCACCGGCGACAGGGGCCTCCTACGAG. Encoded protein: CASSPATGASYE. The whole CDR3 sequence is CASSPATGASYEQYF. The gene calls are TRBV18 and TRBJ2-7; 8 nucleotides line up with TRBD1. From the germline J gene comes the end of the CDR3, since the read stops 3 residues before it. V dropped 3 bases and J dropped 0; count of bases not matched to a gene: 4. The CDR3 has 15 residues. CDR1 and CDR2 (germline): KGHSH, LQKENI.

This clone came up many times. From the germline J gene comes the end of the CDR3, since the read stops 3 residues before it. The chain has TRBV2 and TRBJ2-7, with D possibly being TRBD1 (5 bases). The CDR3 length is 12 residues. Germline V gene lookup returns CDR1 SNHLY and CDR2 FYNNEI. V gave up 4 bases and J gave up 3 bases, with 7 bases separating them. CDR3 sequence: CASSAQGYEQYF. The DNA read from the CDR3 is TGTGCCAGCAGTGCTCAGGGCTACGAG.

There are many counts of this clone. The DNA ends 3 residues before the CDR3 does, and the rest of the CDR3 is filled in from the germline J gene. This chain uses TRBV5-1 with TRBJ1-1, with 8 nucleotides matching TRBD1. This CDR3 spans 15 amino acids. J lost 4 bases, V lost 4 bases, and 9 bases had no gene match. The germline V gene encodes CDR1 SGHRS and CDR2 YFSETQ. The CDR3 bases that were read are TGCGCCAGCAGCCCAGAGACAGGGGCGATCACTGAA. This gives the protein CASSPETGAITE. The whole CDR3 protein is CASSPETGAITEAFF.

This clone has ten or more counts. The observed sequence ends 3 residues before the CDR3 terminus, with the missing tail filled in from the germline J gene. The V gene is TRBV28, the J gene TRBJ2-1; D might be TRBD2 (5 bases). This CDR3 is built from 13 residues. With 2 bases removed from V and 5 bases from J, the gap between germline ends came to 7 bases. Germline CDR1 reads MDHEN; CDR2 reads SYDVKM. The DNA read from the CDR3 is TGTGCCAGCAGTTTAACTAGGGACAATGAG. This codes for CASSLTRDNE. The CDR3 in full is CASSLTRDNEQFF.

This clone was counted ten times or more. The read comes to an end 3 residues before the CDR3 does, leaving the germline J gene to fill in the end. J is TRBJ1-2 and V is TRBV19; D might be TRBD1 (6 bases). With 5 bases removed from V and 4 bases from J, the gap between germline ends came to 11 bases. This CDR3 spans 13 amino acids. The germline CDR1 and CDR2 sequences are LNHDA and SQIVND (reference sequence). CDR3 sequence: CASSVTGPYGYTF. CDR3 DNA (partial): TGTGCCAGTAGTGTAACAGGGCCCTATGGC. Using reference TRBV19 and TRBJ1-2 for the parts outside the CDR3, the full variable domain is DGGITQSPKYLFRKEGQNVTLSCEQNLNHDAMYWYRQDPGQGLRLIYYSQIVNDFQKGDIAEGYSVSREKKESFPLTVTSAQKNPTAFYLCASSVTGPYGYTFGSGTRLTVV.

This clone was seen many times. The junction and the germline gene differ at one end; a read error may be behind it. The observed sequence ends 3 residues before the CDR3 terminus, with the missing tail filled in from the germline J gene. V gene TRBV7-7 combines with J gene TRBJ2-5, with 7 nucleotides matching TRBD1. Germline V gene lookup returns CDR1 SSHAT and CDR2 FNYEAQ (reference sequence). The CDR3 consists of 16 residues. CDR3 DNA, as far as it was read: TGTGCTAGCAGCTTAGTAGGGACAGTGGGCCAAGAGACC. Translation gives CASSLVGTVGQET. The full-length CDR3 reads as CASSLVGTVGQETQYF.

The sample holds many counts of this clone. The read finishes 3 residues shy of the CDR3 end, and the germline J gene is used to complete it. V gene TRBV7-6 combines with J gene TRBJ1-1, with 12 bases identical to TRBD1. Trimming cost V 4 bases and J 4 bases; bases outside gene matches: 10. The CDR3 covers 17 residues. Per the germline V gene, CDR1 is SGHVS and CDR2 is FNYEAQ. The CDR3: CASSSFWGQGAGTEAFF. CDR3 DNA, as far as it was read: TGTGCCAGCAGCTCCTTCTGGGGACAGGGGGCGGGCACTGAA.

Remarks on this clone: Coverage ceases 3 residues before the CDR3 finishes, and the germline J gene fills in the end. The chain joins TRBV19 to TRBJ2-3, with 10 bases lining up with TRBD2. Germline V lookup: CDR1 LNHDA, CDR2 SQIVND (reference sequence). V gave up 7 bases and J gave up 3 bases; unmatched junction bases: 10. The CDR3 covers 16 residues. Incomplete CDR3 DNA: TGTGCCAGTAAAGGAGGACTAGCGGCCGTAACAGATACG. Translated: CASKGGLAAVTDT. The entire CDR3 is CASKGGLAAVTDTQYF.

This clone was found a few times. The sequence runs out 3 residues before the end of the CDR3; the remainder is reconstructed from the germline J gene. J is TRBJ1-2 and V is TRBV30, with TRBD1 as a possible D gene (5 bases). This CDR3 has 11 amino acids. Germline CDR1 GTSNPN, CDR2 SVGIG (reference sequence). Partial CDR3 DNA: TGTGCCCGGACGGGGGGAGGCGAC. It yields the protein CARTGGGD. The complete CDR3 reads CARTGGGDYTF.

Only a few counts were recorded for this clone. The read falls 3 residues short of the CDR3 end, and the missing part is taken from the germline J gene. The chain couples TRBV30 to TRBJ2-2, with D maybe TRBD2 (6 bases). There are 17 residues in the CDR3. Germline CDR1 is GTSNPN and CDR2 is SVGIG (reference sequence). CDR3 bases read: TGTGCCTGGAGTGTACTGGGTTGGGGACTCGATAATTCACCG. It codes for CAWSVLGWGLDNSP. The whole CDR3 sequence is CAWSVLGWGLDNSPLFF.

This clone was seen many times. The read ends 3 residues shy of where the CDR3 ends; the end is completed using the germline J gene. The chain is built from TRBV2 and TRBJ1-2; D is unresolved. V was pared by 3 bases and J by 2 bases, with 10 bases between. The CDR3 covers 14 residues. Germline V lookup: CDR1 SNHLY, CDR2 FYNNEI. The DNA read from the CDR3 is TGTGCCAGCAGTGACAGGAGTACCAACTATGGC. Translated, it gives CASSDRSTNYG. The complete CDR3 protein is CASSDRSTNYGYTF.

This clone was observed at least ten times. The CDR3 end is not reached by the read, which stops 3 residues before it; the germline J gene fills it in. The V and J genes are TRBV2 and TRBJ2-7; tentative D call: TRBD2 (6 bases). The CDR3 runs 15 residues. V gave up 7 bases and J gave up 2 bases, with 18 bases separating them. The germline CDR1 and CDR2 sequences are SNHLY and FYNNEI. The covered CDR3 bases are TGTGCCAGCACCCTGGAGGTAGCGGCGGCCTACGAG. It yields the protein CASTLEVAAAYE. The whole CDR3 sequence reads CASTLEVAAAYEQYF.

This clone was counted many times. The read comes to an end 3 residues before the CDR3 does, leaving the germline J gene to fill in the end. The J gene is TRBJ1-4, the V gene TRBV28, with D possibly matching TRBD1 (6 bases). The CDR3 has 18 residues. Trimming pared 8 bases from V and 7 bases from J, leaving 29 bases between. Germline-derived CDR1 and CDR2 are MDHEN and SYDVKM. The CDR3 region is CASGLSLGATGESEKLFF. The part of the CDR3 DNA that was read is TGTGCCAGCGGCCTCTCGCTGGGGGCGACAGGAGAGAGTGAAAAA.